This TCR beta chain was observed in a study of T cell clonotyping in hematopoietic cell transplantation. General observations from the study: Higher Inverse Simpson Index values in graft donor and pretransplant recipient predicted broader posttransplant TCR diversity.

In the case of this clone: What it recognizes is unknown.

With V trimmed by 5 bases and J by 6 bases, 9 bases remained unmatched. This CDR3 is built from 15 residues. The germline gives CDR1 SGHVS, CDR2 FQNEAQ. Noted time point: recipient sample about 28 days before transplant, after cytoreduction. Some clones are missing from TCRdb's copy, which holds only in-frame ones; the method was immunoSEQ multiplex PCR. There are over 15,000 clones in the sample; roughly 93% occur only once, and approximately 2% lies in the top ten. The genes are TRBV7-8 and TRBJ1-5; 8 bases line up with TRBD1. This sequence originates from a man aged 18 to 29 with biphenotypic leukemia. Some clones in this sample may be carry-over from other donors' samples. The source material was peripheral blood mononuclear cells, sampled before stem cell transplant. The CDR3 DNA is TGTGCCAGCAGCCCCGTCTCACAGGGGGGTCAGCCCCAGCATTTT. Amino acids: CASSPVSQGGQPQHF.